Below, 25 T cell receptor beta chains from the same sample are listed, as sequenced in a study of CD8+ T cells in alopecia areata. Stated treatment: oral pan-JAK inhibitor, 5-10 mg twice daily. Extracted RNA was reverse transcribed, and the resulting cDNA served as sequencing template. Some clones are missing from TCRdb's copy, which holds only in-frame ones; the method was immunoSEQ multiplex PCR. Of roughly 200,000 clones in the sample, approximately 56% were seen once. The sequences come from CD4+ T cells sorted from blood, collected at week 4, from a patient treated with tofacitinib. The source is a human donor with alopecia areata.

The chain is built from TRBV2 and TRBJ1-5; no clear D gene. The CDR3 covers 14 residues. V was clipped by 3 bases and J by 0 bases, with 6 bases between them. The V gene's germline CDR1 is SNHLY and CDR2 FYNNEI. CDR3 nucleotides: TGTGCCAGCAGTGAGGGTAATAGCAATCAGCCCCAGCATTTT. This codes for CASSEGNSNQPQHF.

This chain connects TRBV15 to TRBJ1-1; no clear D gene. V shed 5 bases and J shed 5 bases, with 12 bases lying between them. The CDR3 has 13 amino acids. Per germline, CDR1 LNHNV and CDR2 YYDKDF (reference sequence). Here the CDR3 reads CATSPRRETEAFF. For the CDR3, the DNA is TGTGCCACCAGCCCCCGAAGGGAGACTGAAGCTTTCTTT.

As DNA, the CDR3 is TGCAGCGTAACGGACTATGGCTACACCTTC. Its protein is CSVTDYGYTF. This sequence joins TRBV29-1 and TRBJ1-2; D unresolved. CDR1 and CDR2 from the germline V gene are SQVTM and ANQGSEA. V lost 6 bases to trimming and J lost 3 bases, with 5 bases between them. The CDR3 runs to 10 residues.

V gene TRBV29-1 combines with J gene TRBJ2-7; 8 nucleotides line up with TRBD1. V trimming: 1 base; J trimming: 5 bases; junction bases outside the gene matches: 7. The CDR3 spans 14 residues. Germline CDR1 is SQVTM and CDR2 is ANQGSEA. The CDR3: CSVEGAGGADEQYF. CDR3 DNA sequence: TGCAGCGTTGAAGGGGCAGGGGGCGCGGACGAGCAGTACTTC.

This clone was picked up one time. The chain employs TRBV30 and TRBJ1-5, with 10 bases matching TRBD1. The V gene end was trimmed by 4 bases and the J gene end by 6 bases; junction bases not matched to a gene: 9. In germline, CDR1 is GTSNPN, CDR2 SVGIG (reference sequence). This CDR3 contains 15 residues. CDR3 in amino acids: CAWITGTGVSQPQHF. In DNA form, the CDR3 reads TGTGCCTGGATCACCGGGACAGGGGTGAGTCAGCCCCAGCATTTT.

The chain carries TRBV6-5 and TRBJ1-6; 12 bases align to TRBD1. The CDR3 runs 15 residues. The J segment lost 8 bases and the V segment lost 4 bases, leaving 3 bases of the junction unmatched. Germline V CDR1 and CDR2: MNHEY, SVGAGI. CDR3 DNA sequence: TGTGCCAGCAGTTCCGGGACAGGGGGCTATTCACCCCTCCACTTT. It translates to CASSSGTGGYSPLHF.

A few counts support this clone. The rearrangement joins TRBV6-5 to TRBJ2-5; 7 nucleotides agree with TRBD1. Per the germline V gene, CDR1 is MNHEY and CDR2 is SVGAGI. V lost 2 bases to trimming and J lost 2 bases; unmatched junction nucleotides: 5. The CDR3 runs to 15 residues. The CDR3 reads CASSYEGAWQETQYF. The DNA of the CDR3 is TGTGCCAGCAGTTACGAGGGGGCTTGGCAAGAGACCCAGTACTTC.

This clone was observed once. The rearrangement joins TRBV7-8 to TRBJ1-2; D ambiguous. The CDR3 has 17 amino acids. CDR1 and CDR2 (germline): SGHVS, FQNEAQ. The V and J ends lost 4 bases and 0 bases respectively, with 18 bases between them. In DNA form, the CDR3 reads TGTGCCAGCAGCTACGAACATACTACGACGGCTAACTATGGCTACACCTTC. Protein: CASSYEHTTTANYGYTF.

The CDR3 bases are TGCGCCAGCAGCTTACAAGGGGGAGGAGGCAATGAGCAGTTCTTC. Translated, it gives CASSLQGGGGNEQFF. The genes are TRBV5-1 and TRBJ2-1; D tentatively reads TRBD1 or TRBD2 (6 bases each). Germline CDR1 and CDR2: SGHRS and YFSETQ. The germline V and J ends were trimmed by 2 bases and 6 bases, with 15 bases remaining between them. The CDR3 length is 15 residues.

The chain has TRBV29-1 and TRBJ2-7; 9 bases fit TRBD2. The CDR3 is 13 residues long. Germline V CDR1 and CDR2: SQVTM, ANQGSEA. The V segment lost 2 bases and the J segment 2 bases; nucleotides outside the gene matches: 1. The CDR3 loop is CSVELAGTYEQYF. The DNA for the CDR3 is TGCAGCGTTGAACTAGCGGGGACCTACGAGCAGTACTTC.

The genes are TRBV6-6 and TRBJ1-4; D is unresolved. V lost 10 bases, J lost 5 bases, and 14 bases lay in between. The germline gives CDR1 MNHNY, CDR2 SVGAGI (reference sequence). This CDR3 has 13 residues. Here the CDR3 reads CATSPSQNEKLFF. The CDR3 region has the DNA TGTGCCACGTCACCATCTCAAAATGAAAAACTGTTTTTT.

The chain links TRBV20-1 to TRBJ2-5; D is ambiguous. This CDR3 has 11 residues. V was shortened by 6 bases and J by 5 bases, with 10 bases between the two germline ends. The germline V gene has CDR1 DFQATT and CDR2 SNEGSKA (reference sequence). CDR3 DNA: TGCAGTGCCCCCGGGCCCGAGACCCAGTACTTC. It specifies CSAPGPETQYF.

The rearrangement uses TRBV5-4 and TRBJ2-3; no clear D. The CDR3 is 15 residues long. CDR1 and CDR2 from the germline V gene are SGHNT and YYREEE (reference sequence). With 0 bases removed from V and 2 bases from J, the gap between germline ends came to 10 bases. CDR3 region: CASSLVDPSTDTQYF. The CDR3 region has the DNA TGTGCCAGCAGCTTGGTGGATCCCTCCACAGATACGCAGTATTTT.

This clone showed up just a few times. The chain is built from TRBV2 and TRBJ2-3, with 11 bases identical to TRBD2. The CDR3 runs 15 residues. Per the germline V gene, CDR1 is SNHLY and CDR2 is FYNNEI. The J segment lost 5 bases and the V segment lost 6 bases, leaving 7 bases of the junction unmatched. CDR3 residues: CASRAGTSGLDTQYF. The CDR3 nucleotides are TGTGCCAGCAGAGCCGGGACTAGCGGTTTAGATACGCAGTATTTT.

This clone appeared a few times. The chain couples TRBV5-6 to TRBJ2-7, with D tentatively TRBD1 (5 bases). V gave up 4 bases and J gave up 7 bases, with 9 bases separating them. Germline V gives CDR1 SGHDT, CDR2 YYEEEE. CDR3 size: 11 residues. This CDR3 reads CASSRWTEQYF. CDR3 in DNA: TGTGCCAGCAGCCGATGGACAGAGCAGTACTTC.

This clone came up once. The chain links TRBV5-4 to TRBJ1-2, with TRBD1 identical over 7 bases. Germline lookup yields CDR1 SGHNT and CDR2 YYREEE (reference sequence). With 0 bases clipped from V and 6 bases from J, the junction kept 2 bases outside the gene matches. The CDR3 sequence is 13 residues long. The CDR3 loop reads CASSLDRGDGYTF. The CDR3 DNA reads TGTGCCAGCAGCTTGGACAGGGGTGATGGCTACACCTTC.

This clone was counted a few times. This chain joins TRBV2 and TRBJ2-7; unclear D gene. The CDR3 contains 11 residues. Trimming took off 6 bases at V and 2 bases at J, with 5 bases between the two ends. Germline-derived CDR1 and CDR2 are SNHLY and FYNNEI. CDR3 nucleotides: TGTGCCAGCAGAGCAGCCTACGAGCAGTACTTC. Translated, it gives CASRAAYEQYF.

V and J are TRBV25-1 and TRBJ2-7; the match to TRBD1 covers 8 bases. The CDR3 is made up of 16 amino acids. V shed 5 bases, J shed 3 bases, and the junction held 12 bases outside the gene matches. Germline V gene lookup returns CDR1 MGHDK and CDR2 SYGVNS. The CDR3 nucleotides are TGTGCCAGCAGTCCCTTGACAGGGGAAAGTATCTACGAGCAGTACTTC. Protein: CASSPLTGESIYEQYF.

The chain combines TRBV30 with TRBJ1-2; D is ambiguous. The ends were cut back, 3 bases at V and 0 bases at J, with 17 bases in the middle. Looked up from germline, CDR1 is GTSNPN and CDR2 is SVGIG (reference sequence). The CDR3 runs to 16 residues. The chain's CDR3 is CAWRQPPNLANYGYTF. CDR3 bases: TGTGCCTGGAGGCAGCCGCCTAACTTAGCTAACTATGGCTACACCTTC.

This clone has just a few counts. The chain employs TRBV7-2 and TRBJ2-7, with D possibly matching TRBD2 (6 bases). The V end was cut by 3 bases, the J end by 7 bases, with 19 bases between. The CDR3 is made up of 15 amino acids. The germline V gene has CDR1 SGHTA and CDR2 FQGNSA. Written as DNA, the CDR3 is TGTGCCAGCAGCTTCTTCCTGTCTAGCGAGGGTGAGCAGTACTTC. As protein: CASSFFLSSEGEQYF. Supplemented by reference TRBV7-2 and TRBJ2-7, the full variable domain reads GAGVSQSPSNKVTEKGKDVELRCDPISGHTALYWYRQSLGQGLEFLIYFQGNSAPDKSGLPSDRFSAERTGGSVSTLTIQRTQQEDSAVYLCASSFFLSSEGEQYFGPGTRLTVT.

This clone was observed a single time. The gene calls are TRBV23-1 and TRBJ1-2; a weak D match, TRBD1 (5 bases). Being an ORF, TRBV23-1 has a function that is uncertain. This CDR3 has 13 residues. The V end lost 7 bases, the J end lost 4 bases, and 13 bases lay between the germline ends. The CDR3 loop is CASKATAPYGYTF. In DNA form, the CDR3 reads TGCGCCAGCAAAGCGACAGCACCCTATGGCTACACCTTC.

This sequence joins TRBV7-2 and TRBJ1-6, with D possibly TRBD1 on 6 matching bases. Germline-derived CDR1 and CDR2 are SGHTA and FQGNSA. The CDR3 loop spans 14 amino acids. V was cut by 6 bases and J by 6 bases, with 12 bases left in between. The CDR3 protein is CASRLGGSNSPLHF. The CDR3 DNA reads TGTGCCAGCAGACTGGGGGGCAGTAATTCACCCCTCCACTTT.

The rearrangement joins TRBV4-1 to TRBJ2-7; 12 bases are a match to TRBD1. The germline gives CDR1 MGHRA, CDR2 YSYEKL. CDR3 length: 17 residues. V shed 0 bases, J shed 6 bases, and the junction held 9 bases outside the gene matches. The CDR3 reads CASSQESAGQGAREQYF. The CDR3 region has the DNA TGCGCCAGCAGCCAAGAGAGCGCGGGACAGGGGGCACGCGAGCAGTACTTC.

CDR3 nucleotides: TGCGCCAGCAGCCAAGCCGGTGTTGGCTACACCTTC. Residues: CASSQAGVGYTF. The V gene is TRBV4-1, the J gene TRBJ1-2, with unresolved D. Deletions cut 1 base from V and 7 bases from J, with 7 bases between. Germline-derived CDR1 and CDR2 are MGHRA and YSYEKL. This CDR3 contains 12 residues.

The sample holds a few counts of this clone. The CDR3: CASSIGQGQRFEAFF. In DNA form, the CDR3 reads TGTGCCAGTAGTATAGGACAGGGACAGCGGTTTGAAGCTTTCTTT. This chain connects TRBV19 to TRBJ1-1; the match to TRBD1 covers 7 bases. Unmatched junction bases numbered 9, after V lost 1 base and J lost 7 bases. Germline values: CDR1 LNHDA, CDR2 SQIVND (reference sequence). CDR3 length: 15 residues.